This T cell receptor (beta chain) was recorded in a study of blood T cell repertoires in COVID-19. Study-wide background: T cells, B-cell-depleted T cells, or PBMCs supplied cDNA or gDNA.

CDR1 and CDR2 from the germline V gene are LGHDT and YNNKEL (reference sequence). V was shortened by 1 base and J by 7 bases, with 10 bases between the two germline ends. CDR3 length: 14 residues. Authors' analysis steps: Amplifying reference gene primers gave estimates of nucleated cell counts. Clones were read by immunoSEQ multiplex PCR, and TCRdb kept only the in-frame ones, dropping some. V and J calls and clone size are copied from that table; D and trimming were computed from the DNA. Among around 160,000 clones, about four fifths were seen once, and the ten largest hold roughly 3.4%. Specimen: PBMCs or T cells enriched from blood (not recorded which). V and J are TRBV3-1 (or the pseudogene TRBV3-2) and TRBJ1-4; possibly TRBD1 for D (6 bases). The clonotype comes from an older woman who had recovered from COVID-19. CDR3 DNA: TGTGCCAGCAGCCAAGTTAGGGGGGGTGAAAAACTGTTTTTT. Its protein product is CASSQVRGGEKLFF.